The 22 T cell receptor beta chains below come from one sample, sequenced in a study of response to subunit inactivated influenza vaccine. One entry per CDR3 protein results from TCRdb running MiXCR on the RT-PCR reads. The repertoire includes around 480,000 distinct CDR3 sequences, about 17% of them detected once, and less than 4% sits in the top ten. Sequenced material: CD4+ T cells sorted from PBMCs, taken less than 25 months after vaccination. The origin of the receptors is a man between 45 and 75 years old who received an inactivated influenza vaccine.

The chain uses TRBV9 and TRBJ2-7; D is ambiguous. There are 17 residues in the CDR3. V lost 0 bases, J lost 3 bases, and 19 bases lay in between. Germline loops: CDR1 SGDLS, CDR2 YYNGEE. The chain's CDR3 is CASSVALSGQVDYEQYF. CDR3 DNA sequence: TGTGCCAGCAGCGTAGCTTTATCGGGCCAGGTGGACTACGAGCAGTACTTC.

For the CDR3, the DNA is TGTGCCACCAGCAGCGGGGGACAGAGACTCTACGAGCAGTACTTC. Residues: CATSSGGQRLYEQYF. The J gene is TRBJ2-7, the V gene TRBV15; tentative D call: TRBD1 (7 bases). The CDR3 runs 15 residues. Germline assignment: CDR1 LNHNV and CDR2 YYDKDF (reference sequence). The V end was cut by 3 bases, the J end by 3 bases, with 15 bases between.

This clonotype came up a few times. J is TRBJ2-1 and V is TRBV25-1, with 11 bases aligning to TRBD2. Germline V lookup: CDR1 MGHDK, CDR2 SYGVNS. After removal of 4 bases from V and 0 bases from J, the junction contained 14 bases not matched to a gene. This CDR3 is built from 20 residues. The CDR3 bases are TGTGCCAGCAGTGCCACCCTCGGAACTAGCGGGGGCCTCTCCTACAATGAGCAGTTCTTC. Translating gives CASSATLGTSGGLSYNEQFF.

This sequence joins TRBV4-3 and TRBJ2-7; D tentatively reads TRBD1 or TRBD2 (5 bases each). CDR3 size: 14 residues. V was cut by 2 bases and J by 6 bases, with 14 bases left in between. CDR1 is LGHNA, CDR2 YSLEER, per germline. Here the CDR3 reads CASSQSGTKGEQYF. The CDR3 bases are TGCGCCAGCAGCCAATCGGGGACGAAGGGCGAGCAGTACTTC.

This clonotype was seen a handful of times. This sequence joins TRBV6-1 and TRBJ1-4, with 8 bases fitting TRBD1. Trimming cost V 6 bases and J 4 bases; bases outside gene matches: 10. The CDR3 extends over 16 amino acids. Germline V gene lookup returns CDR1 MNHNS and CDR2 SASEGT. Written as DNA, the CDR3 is TGTGCCAGCAGAAGAACAGGGGGACGTGGTAATGAAAAACTGTTTTTT. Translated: CASRRTGGRGNEKLFF.

CDR3 nucleotides: TGTGCCACGGAAGACTTGAACACCGGGGAGCTGTTTTTT. This translates into CATEDLNTGELFF. The rearrangement uses TRBV24-1 and TRBJ2-2; no reliable D call. The CDR3 covers 13 residues. Germline V gene sequence: CDR1 KGHDR, CDR2 SFDVKD. The ends were cut back, 10 bases at V and 1 base at J, with 9 bases in the middle.

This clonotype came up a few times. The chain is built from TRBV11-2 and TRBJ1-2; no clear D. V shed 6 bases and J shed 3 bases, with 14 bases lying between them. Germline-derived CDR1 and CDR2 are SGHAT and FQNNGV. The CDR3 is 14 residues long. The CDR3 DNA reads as TGTGCCAGCAGTGGCCGTGGACGGCACTATGGCTACACCTTC. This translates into CASSGRGRHYGYTF.

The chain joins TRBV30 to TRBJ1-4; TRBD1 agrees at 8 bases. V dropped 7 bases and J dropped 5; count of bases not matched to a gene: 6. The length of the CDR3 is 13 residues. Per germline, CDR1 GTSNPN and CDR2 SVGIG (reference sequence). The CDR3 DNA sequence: TGTGCCTCCAACAGGGACAGGAATGAAAAACTGTTTTTT. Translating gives CASNRDRNEKLFF.

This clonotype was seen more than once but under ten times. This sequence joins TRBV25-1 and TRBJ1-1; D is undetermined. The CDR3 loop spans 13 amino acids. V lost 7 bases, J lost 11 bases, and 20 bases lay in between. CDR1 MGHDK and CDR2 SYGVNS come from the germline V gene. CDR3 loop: CASTAPATLDAFF. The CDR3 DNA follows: TGTGCCAGCACCGCACCGGCCACCCTTGATGCTTTCTTT.

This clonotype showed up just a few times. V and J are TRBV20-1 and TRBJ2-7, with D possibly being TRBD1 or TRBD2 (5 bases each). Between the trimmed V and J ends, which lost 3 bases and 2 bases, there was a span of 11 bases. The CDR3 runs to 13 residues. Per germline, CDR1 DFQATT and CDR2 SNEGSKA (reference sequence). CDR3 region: CSARWDGPYEQYF. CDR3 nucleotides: TGCAGTGCTAGGTGGGACGGACCCTACGAGCAGTACTTC.

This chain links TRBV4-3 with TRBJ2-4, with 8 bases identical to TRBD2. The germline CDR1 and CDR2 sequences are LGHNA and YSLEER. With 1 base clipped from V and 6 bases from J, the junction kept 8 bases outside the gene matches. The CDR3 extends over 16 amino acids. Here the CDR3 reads CASSQGILSGTNIQYF. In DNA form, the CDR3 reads TGCGCCAGCAGCCAAGGAATACTTAGCGGGACAAACATTCAGTACTTC.

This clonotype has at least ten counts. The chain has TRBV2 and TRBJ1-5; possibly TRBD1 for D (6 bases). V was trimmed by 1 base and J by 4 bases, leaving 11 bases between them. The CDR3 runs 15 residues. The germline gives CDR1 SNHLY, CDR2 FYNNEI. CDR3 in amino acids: CASSEVLGGNQPQHF. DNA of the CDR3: TGTGCCAGCAGTGAAGTCTTAGGGGGAAATCAGCCCCAGCATTTT.

DNA for the CDR3: TGCAGTGCTAGAGTGACAAGCAATCAGCCCCAGCATTTT. Encoded protein: CSARVTSNQPQHF. The gene calls are TRBV20-1 and TRBJ1-5, with D hard to call. This CDR3 has 13 amino acids. V was clipped by 1 base and J by 1 base, with 5 bases between them. CDR1 and CDR2 from the germline V gene are DFQATT and SNEGSKA (reference sequence).

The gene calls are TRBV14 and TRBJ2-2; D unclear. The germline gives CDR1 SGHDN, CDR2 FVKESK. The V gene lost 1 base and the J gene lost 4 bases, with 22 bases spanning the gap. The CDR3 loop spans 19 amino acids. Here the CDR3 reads CASSQASPLWGTLTGELFF. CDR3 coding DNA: TGTGCCAGCAGCCAAGCAAGCCCCCTTTGGGGAACGCTCACCGGGGAGCTGTTTTTT. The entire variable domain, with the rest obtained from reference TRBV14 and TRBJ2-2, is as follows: EAGVTQFPSHSVIEKGQTVTLRCDPISGHDNLYWYRRVMGKEIKFLLHFVKESKQDESGMPNNRFLAERTGGTYSTLKVQPAELEDSGVYFCASSQASPLWGTLTGELFFGEGSRLTVL.

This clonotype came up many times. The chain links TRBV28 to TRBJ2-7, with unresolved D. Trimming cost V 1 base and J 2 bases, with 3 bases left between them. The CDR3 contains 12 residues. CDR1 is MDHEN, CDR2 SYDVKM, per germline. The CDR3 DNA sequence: TGTGCCAGCAGTTTATCTACCTACGAGCAGTACTTC. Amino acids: CASSLSTYEQYF.

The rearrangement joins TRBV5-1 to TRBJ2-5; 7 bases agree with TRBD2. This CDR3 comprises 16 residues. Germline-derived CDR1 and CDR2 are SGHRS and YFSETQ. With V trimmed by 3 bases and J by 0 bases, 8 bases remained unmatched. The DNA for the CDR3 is TGCGCCAGCAGCTCGCGCGGGGGTACCTACCAAGAGACCCAGTACTTC. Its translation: CASSSRGGTYQETQYF.

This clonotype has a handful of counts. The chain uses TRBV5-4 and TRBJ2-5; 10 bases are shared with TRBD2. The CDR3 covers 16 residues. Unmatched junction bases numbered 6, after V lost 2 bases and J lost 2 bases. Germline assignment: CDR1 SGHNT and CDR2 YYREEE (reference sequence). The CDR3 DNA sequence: TGTGCCAGCAGCTTTGGGGTAGCGGGAGGACAAGAGACCCAGTACTTC. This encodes CASSFGVAGGQETQYF.

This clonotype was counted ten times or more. The CDR3 DNA reads TGTGCCAGCAGCTTAGGTAGCGGAGGCTCCTACAATGAGCAGTTCTTC. Its translation: CASSLGSGGSYNEQFF. The rearrangement joins TRBV7-2 to TRBJ2-1; D is perhaps TRBD2 (6 bases). Germline V gene lookup returns CDR1 SGHTA and CDR2 FQGNSA. Between the trimmed V and J ends, which lost 1 base and 0 bases, there was a span of 10 bases. The CDR3 is 16 residues long. The complete variable domain, with remaining parts taken from reference TRBV7-2 and TRBJ2-1, reads GAGVSQSPSNKVTEKGKDVELRCDPISGHTALYWYRQSLGQGLEFLIYFQGNSAPDKSGLPSDRFSAERTGGSVSTLTIQRTQQEDSAVYLCASSLGSGGSYNEQFFGPGTRLTVL.

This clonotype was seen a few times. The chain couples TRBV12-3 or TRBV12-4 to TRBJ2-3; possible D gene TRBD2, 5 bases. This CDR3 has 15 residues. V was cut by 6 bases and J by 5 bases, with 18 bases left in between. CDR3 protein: CASRPIRAGGDTQYF. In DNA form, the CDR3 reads TGTGCCAGCAGACCCATTAGGGCGGGCGGAGATACGCAGTATTTT.

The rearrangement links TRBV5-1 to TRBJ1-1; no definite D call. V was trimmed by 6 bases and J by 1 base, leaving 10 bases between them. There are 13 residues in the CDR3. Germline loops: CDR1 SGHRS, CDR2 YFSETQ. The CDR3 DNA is TGCGCCAGCAAGTATCAGACGAACACTGAAGCTTTCTTT. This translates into CASKYQTNTEAFF.

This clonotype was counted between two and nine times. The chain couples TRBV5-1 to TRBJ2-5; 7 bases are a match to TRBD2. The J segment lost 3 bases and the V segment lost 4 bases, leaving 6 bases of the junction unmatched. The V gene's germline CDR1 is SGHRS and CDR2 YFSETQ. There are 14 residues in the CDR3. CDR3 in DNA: TGCGCCAGCAGCAGGGTAGCGGGTGAAGAGACCCAGTACTTC. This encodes CASSRVAGEETQYF.

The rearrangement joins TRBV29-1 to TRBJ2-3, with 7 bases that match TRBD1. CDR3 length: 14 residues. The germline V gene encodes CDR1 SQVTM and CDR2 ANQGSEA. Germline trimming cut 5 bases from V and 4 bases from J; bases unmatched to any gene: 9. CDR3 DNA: TGCAGCGTTTCCGTGACAGGGTATTCAGATACGCAGTATTTT. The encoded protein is CSVSVTGYSDTQYF.